This TCR beta chain was observed in a study of beta chain features in type 1 diabetes. The authors reverse transcribed all of the isolated RNA, so sequencing captured expressed TCRB transcripts. The repertoire was sequenced with immunoSEQ multiplex PCR; TCRdb's copy has only in-frame clones and lacks some. Of about 620,000 clones in the sample, around 15% were seen once. Deletions cut 5 bases from V and 0 bases from J, with 3 bases between. The germline V gene encodes CDR1 SGDLS and CDR2 YYNGEE. CDR3 length equals 13 residues. With regard to this clone: This may stem from a read error, because a much larger clone lies one nucleotide away.

The rearrangement joins TRBV9 to TRBJ2-6, with D hard to call. Source material: naive CD4+ T cells from blood. The sequence derives from a man aged 18 to 35 in good health. DNA of the CDR3: TGTGCCAGCAGGCTCTCTGGGGCCAACGTCCTGACTTTC. Translation: CASRLSGANVLTF.